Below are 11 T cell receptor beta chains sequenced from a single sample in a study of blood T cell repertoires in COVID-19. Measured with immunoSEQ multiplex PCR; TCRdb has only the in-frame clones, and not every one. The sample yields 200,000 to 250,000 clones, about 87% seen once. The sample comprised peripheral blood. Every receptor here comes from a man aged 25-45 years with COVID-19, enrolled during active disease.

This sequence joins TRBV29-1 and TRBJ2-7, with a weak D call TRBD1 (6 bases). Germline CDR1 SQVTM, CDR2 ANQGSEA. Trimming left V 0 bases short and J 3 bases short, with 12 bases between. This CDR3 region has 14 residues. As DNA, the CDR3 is TGCAGCGTTGAAGAGACAGGACCCAACTACGAGCAGTACTTC. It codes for CSVEETGPNYEQYF.

The CDR3 DNA sequence: TGTGCCAGCAGGCCTCAGGGGGCCCCTGAAGCTTTCTTT. Translated, it gives CASRPQGAPEAFF. V is TRBV12-3 or TRBV12-4 and J is TRBJ1-1; TRBD1 matches 8 bases. The CDR3 has 13 residues. The ends lost 6 bases at V and 6 bases at J; junction bases unmatched: 6.

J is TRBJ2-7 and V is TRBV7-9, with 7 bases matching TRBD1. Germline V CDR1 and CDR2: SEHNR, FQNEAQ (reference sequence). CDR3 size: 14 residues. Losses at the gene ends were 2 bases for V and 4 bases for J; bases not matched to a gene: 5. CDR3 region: CASSLHGTDYEQYF. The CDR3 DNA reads TGTGCCAGCAGCTTACATGGGACAGATTACGAGCAGTACTTC.

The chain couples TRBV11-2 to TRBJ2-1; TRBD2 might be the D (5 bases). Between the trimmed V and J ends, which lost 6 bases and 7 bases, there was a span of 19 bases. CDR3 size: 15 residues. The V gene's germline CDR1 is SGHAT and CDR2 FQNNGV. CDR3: CASRMSPGFTNEQFF. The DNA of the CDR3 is TGTGCCAGCAGAATGAGCCCGGGGTTTACAAATGAGCAGTTCTTC.

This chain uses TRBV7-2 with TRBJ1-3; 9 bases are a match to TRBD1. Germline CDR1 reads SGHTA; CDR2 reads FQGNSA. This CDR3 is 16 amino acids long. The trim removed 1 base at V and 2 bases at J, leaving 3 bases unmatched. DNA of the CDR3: TGTGCCAGCAGCTTAGACACAGGGGGCACTGGAAACACCATATATTTT. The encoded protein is CASSLDTGGTGNTIYF.

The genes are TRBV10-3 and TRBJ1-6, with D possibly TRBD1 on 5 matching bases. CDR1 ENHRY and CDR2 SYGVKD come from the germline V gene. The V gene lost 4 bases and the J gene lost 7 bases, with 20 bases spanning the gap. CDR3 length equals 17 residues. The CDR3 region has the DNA TGTGCCATCAGTGGGACGCAGGGCCCTTTAGAGAATTCACCCCTCCACTTT. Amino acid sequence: CAISGTQGPLENSPLHF.

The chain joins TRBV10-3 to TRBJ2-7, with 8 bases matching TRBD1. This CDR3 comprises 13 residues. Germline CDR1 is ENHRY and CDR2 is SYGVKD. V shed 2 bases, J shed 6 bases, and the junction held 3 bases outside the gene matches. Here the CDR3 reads CAISEVDRVEQYF. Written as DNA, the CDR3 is TGTGCCATCAGTGAGGTGGACAGGGTCGAGCAGTACTTC.

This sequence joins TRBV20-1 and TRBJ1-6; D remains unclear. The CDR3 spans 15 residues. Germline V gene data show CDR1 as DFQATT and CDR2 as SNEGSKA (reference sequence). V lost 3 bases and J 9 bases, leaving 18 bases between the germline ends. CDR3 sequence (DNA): TGCAGTGCTAGTTTGGAGGCCAGCAGTCTTTCACCCCTCCACTTT. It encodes CSASLEASSLSPLHF.

The CDR3 region is CASSLDQGDNEQFF. In nucleotides, the CDR3 is TGTGCCAGCAGCTTAGATCAGGGGGACAATGAGCAGTTCTTC. The rearrangement links TRBV11-3 to TRBJ2-1, with 7 bases identical to TRBD1. With V trimmed by 0 bases and J by 5 bases, 1 base remained unmatched. Germline CDR1 SGHNT, CDR2 YENEEA. This CDR3 spans 14 amino acids.

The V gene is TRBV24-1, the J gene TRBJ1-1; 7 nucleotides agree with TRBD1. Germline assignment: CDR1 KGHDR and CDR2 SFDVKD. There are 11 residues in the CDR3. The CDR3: CCGQVRTEAFF. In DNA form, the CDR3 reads TGTTGCGGACAGGTACGAACTGAAGCTTTCTTT.

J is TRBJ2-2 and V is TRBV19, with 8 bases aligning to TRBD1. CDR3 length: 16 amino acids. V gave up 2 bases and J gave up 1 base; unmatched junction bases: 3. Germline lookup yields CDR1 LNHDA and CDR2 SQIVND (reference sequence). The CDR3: CASSIYGTGNTGELFF. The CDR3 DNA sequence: TGTGCCAGTAGTATATACGGGACAGGGAACACCGGGGAGCTGTTTTTT. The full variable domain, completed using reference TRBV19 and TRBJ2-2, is DGGITQSPKYLFRKEGQNVTLSCEQNLNHDAMYWYRQDPGQGLRLIYYSQIVNDFQKGDIAEGYSVSREKKESFPLTVTSAQKNPTAFYLCASSIYGTGNTGELFFGEGSRLTVL.